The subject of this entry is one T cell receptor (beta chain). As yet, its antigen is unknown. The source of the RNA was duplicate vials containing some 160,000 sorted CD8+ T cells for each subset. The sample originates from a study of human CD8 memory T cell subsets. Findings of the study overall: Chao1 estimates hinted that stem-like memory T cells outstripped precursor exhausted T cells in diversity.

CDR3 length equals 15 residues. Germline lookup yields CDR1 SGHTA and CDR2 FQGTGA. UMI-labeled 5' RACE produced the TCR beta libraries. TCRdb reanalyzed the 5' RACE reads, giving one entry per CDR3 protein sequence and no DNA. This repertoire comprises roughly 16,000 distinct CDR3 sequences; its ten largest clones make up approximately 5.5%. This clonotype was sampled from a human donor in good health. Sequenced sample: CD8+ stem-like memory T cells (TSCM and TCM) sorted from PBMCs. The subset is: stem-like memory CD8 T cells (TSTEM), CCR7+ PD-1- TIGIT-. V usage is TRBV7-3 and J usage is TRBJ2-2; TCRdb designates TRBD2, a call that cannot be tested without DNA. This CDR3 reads CASGLAGGNTGELFF.